Included here is one TCR beta chain sequence, with context. Antigen: not known. The V end was cut by 2 bases, the J end by 5 bases, with 9 bases between. The CDR3 extends over 13 amino acids. Germline V gives CDR1 SGHNT, CDR2 YENEEA. This sample is part of a study of cytomegalovirus exposure and HLA in healthy donors. 13 Jbeta primers and 60 Vbeta primers were used for the PCR. Assay: immunoSEQ multiplex PCR; the TCRdb copy retains only in-frame clones and omits some. Listed are about 200,000 clones; 0.9% to 1.4% falls within the top ten. The study, taken as a whole, reports: A later look showed TCR association rates differing by HLA locus, highest for DRB1 and lowest for HLA-C. When presence/absence was analysed, sequencing depth was taken to be roughly uniform across donors. At a 0.05 false discovery rate, a later analysis found 15,000 to 20,000 TCR beta sequences to be associated with HLA alleles. Published work reported that the classifier diagnosed cytomegalovirus status with high specificity and sensitivity.

The V call is TRBV11-3, the J call TRBJ2-5, with a possible D match to TRBD1 (5 bases). The sample was PBMCs. The sequence derives from a girl aged 2-10 years in good health and CMV-seropositive. The CDR3 region is CASSLLPGETQYF. In DNA, the CDR3 is TGTGCCAGCAGCTTACTCCCAGGGGAGACCCAGTACTTC.